This T cell receptor (beta chain) was found in a study of Ad26.COV2.S vaccination and SARS-CoV-2 variants. In the study overall: Donor was in the COV1001 Ad26.COV2.S trial arm.

The sample's treatment: approximately 18 received Ad26.COV2.S at low or high dose, single or two shots; roughly five received placebo; per-sample allocation not given. The study sampled participants on day 63 after the first vaccine or placebo injection. Sequenced by immunoSEQ multiplex PCR; TCRdb stores in-frame clones only, minus some. The sample holds approximately 500,000 clones, around 85% seen once. CDR1 is SGHVS, CDR2 FQNEAQ, per germline. There are 14 residues in the CDR3. The V end lost 5 bases, the J end lost 5 bases, and 15 bases lay between the germline ends. The source of this sequence is a person aged 18-60 years who received the Ad26.COV2.S COVID-19 vaccine or a placebo. The sample in question was peripheral blood, obtained in a trial of Ad26.COV2.S vaccine versus placebo. The chain employs TRBV7-8 and TRBJ1-2; D gene ambiguous. The CDR3 protein is CASSPTTSGYGYTF. In DNA, the CDR3 is TGTGCCAGCAGCCCAACGACAAGTGGGTATGGCTACACCTTC.